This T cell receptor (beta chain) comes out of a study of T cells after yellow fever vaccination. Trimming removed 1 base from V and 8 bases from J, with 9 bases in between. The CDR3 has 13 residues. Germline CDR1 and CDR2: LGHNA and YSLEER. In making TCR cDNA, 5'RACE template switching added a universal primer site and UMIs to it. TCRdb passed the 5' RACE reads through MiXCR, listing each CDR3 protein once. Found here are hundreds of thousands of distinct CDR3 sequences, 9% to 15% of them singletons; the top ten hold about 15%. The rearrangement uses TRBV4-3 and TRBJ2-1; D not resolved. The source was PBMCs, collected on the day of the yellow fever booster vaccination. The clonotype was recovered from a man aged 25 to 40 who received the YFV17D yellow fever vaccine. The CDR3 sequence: CASSQALAHEQFF. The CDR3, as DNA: TGCGCCAGCAGCCAAGCCTTAGCTCATGAGCAGTTCTTC.